The sequence of this T cell receptor beta chain was determined in a study of blood T cell repertoires in COVID-19. Study context: Researchers got acute and convalescent COVID-19 samples from the United States, Italy and Spain. The cDNA or gDNA used as material had been derived from T cells, B-cell-depleted T cells, or PBMCs.

As originally analysed: The authors estimated nucleated cell counts from reference gene primer amplification. Produced via immunoSEQ multiplex PCR; TCRdb's table is partial and in-frame only. Clonal size and the V and J genes are those of that table, whereas D and trimming came from the DNA. The sample lists 150,000 to 200,000 clones, 70% to 90% occurring once. The sample holds one count of this clone. Germline CDR1 reads GTSNPN; CDR2 reads SVGIG (reference sequence). The V segment lost 0 bases and the J segment 10 bases; nucleotides outside the gene matches: 5. The CDR3 is 13 amino acids. The TCR comes from a man aged 55 to 69 with acute or convalescent COVID-19. The sequencing input was peripheral blood. This sequence joins TRBV30 and TRBJ1-4, with TRBD1 identical over 7 bases. CDR3 sequence reads: CAWSVPGQLKLFF. The DNA of the CDR3 is TGTGCCTGGAGTGTACCGGGACAGCTAAAACTGTTTTTT.